This TCR beta chain was recorded in a study of vaccination effects on CD4 cells after COVID-19. For the study at large: Researchers obtained post-vaccine samples at a median of 72 days past the second dose.

The assay was immunoSEQ multiplex PCR, and TCRdb's table has in-frame clones only and misses some. The sample carries 60,000 to 85,000 clones, around 69% recorded once. In the ViraFEST assay, antigen-specific CD4+ clonotypes were identified by expansion after peptide-pool stimulation. Cells that had been cultured for 10 days were the source of isolated CD4+ T cells. Each participant was administered two doses of either the BNT162b2 or the mRNA-1273 vaccine. Prior SARS-CoV-2 infection was absent in the vaccine recipients, as shown by negative nucleocapsid antibodies. Some 2 million PBMC per well were cultured with around 10 IU/ml IL-2 and about 10 ug/ml peptides. The CDR3 has 15 residues. Trimming took 2 bases from V and 8 from J; bases not matched to a gene: 3. CDR1 KGHDR and CDR2 SFDVKD come from the germline V gene. As regards this clone: Its specificity is not known.

The TCR comes from a human donor who received a COVID-19 vaccine. The gene calls are TRBV24-1 and TRBJ1-4; 11 nucleotides line up with TRBD1. The material was CD4+ T cells from PBMCs cultured with HCoV-229E spike peptides, obtained after COVID-19 vaccination. CDR3 sequence reads: CATSDSGTGGEKLFF. The CDR3 region has the DNA TGTGCCACCAGTGATTCCGGGACAGGGGGAGAAAAACTGTTTTTT.